The clone carrying this T cell receptor (beta chain) was detected many times. Its antigen is as yet unknown. Patients were excluded for uncontrolled infection, other autoimmune disease, pregnancy or lactation. What was amplified from RNA transcripts were TCR beta CDR3 regions. The TCR CDR3 was amplified in a first-round RT-PCR using the HTBI primer set. Each CDR3 protein is one row after TCRdb ran MiXCR on the multiplex PCR reads. Of some 600,000 distinct CDR3 sequences in the sample, roughly 14% were seen once. Germline-derived CDR1 and CDR2 are SGHTA and FQGNSA. V shed 5 bases, J shed 5 bases, and the junction held 5 bases outside the gene matches. CDR3 length equals 15 residues. The data derive from a study of T cells in Graves' hyperthyroidism and ophthalmopathy. Study-wide results and limits: Blood shared most expanded thyroid clonotypes above 0.001. The authors' 13 V-J model separated ophthalmopathy from stable hyperthyroidism.

The sequenced sample consisted of blood. The genes are TRBV7-2 and TRBJ2-1, with TRBD1 matching over 11 bases. This TCR was recovered from a young woman with Graves' hyperthyroidism that later progressed to Graves' ophthalmopathy. CDR3 in amino acids: CASSQGTGGHNEQFF. For the CDR3, the DNA is TGTGCCAGCAGCCAAGGGACAGGGGGACACAATGAGCAGTTCTTC.